This T cell receptor (beta chain) comes out of a study of regulatory T cells in long-lasting Graves disease. Time point denoted: newly diagnosed GD, antithyroid drugs for less than 3 months. PBMC RNA was the source of the TCR library. Points from the study as a whole: The work looked only at peripheral blood and did not look at thyroid tissue. New patients shared about a thousand public clonotypes, fewer than the roughly 3,000 shared by persistent patients.

Construction of TCR beta libraries relied on iRepertoire HTBI primers and on Arm-PCR targeting CDR3 regions. Using its own MiXCR run on the multiplex PCR reads, TCRdb lists one record per CDR3 protein. The sample records around 450,000 distinct CDR3 sequences, 15% being singletons. This clonotype was seen at least ten times. Antigen: not known. The germline CDR1 and CDR2 sequences are MNHEY and SVGAGI. The V and J ends lost 2 bases and 5 bases, in that order; junction bases with no gene match: 6. The CDR3 contains 15 residues. The same specimen was also included in a second study, on T cells in Graves' hyperthyroidism and ophthalmopathy.

Sample: peripheral blood mononuclear cells (PBMCs), taken at new diagnosis, from a patient treated with antithyroid drugs. This clonotype was sampled from a woman younger than 45 with Graves disease. The V gene is TRBV6-5, the J gene TRBJ2-5; 9 bases fit TRBD1. As DNA, the CDR3 is TGTGCCAGCAGTTACACACAGGGGGCTGGGGAGACCCAGTACTTC. Protein: CASSYTQGAGETQYF.